This TCR beta chain was retrieved from a study of T cell changes during pregnancy in multiple sclerosis. The assay was immunoSEQ multiplex PCR, and TCRdb's table has in-frame clones only and misses some. The data contain around 70,000 clones, about 93% of them singletons. The source material was CD4+ T cells from peripheral blood mononuclear cells, sampled after pregnancy. The TCR sequence derives from a female donor with multiple sclerosis, enrolled in a pregnancy study.

DNA for the CDR3: TGCGCCAGCAGCTTAGGCGGAGTCGAGCAGTACTTC. Translated, it gives CASSLGGVEQYF. The chain recombines TRBV5-1 with TRBJ2-7; D uncertain. The CDR3 is made up of 12 amino acids. Deletions cut 2 bases from V and 6 bases from J, with 9 bases between. Per the germline V gene, CDR1 is SGHRS and CDR2 is YFSETQ.